The entry below describes one T cell receptor (beta chain). The CDR3 spans 14 residues. After removal of 10 bases from V and 4 bases from J, the junction contained 11 bases not matched to a gene. CDR1 is MNHEY, CDR2 SMNVEV, per germline (reference sequence). Primers included in the PCR were 60 Vbeta and 13 Jbeta primers. TCRdb keeps only in-frame clones here, not all; method: immunoSEQ multiplex PCR. The table shows around 150,000 clones, with about four fifths occurring only once. The sample is drawn from a study of cytomegalovirus exposure and HLA in healthy donors. This TCR derives from a man aged 25-40 years in good health and CMV-seropositive. The V and J genes are TRBV27 and TRBJ1-2; 8 bases line up with TRBD1. Sample: PBMCs. The CDR3 DNA reads TGTGCCACCAAACAGGGGGGATTTGTCTATGGCTACACCTTC. Protein sequence: CATKQGGFVYGYTF.